The entry that follows covers one TCR beta chain sequence. Antigen unknown. Clones were read by immunoSEQ multiplex PCR, and TCRdb kept only the in-frame ones, dropping some. The sample records around 140,000 clones, approximately 94% being singletons. The sample belongs to a study of OX40 agonist ivuxolimab in advanced cancers. Turning to the study itself: Dose-escalation cases comprised hepatocellular carcinoma, melanoma, renal cell or head and neck cancer.

Findings of the study overall: CD4+ and CD8+ blood T cells expanded clonally by week 6 at 0.1 to 3.0 mg/kg. Low normalized T-cell clonal expansion also characterized some of the nonresponders.

Germline lookup yields CDR1 MNHNY and CDR2 SVGAGI (reference sequence). The trim removed 0 bases at V and 5 bases at J, leaving 4 bases unmatched. The CDR3 spans 15 residues. The specimen was CD4+ or CD8+ T cells sorted from blood, collected in a trial of the OX40 agonist ivuxolimab. The genes are TRBV6-6 and TRBJ2-1; TRBD2 agrees at 7 bases. This clonotype was sampled from an adult with an advanced solid tumor such as melanoma, head and neck, liver or kidney cancer. CDR3 amino acids: CASSYSGLPNNEQFF. CDR3 DNA: TGTGCCAGCAGTTACTCGGGACTACCAAACAATGAGCAGTTCTTC.